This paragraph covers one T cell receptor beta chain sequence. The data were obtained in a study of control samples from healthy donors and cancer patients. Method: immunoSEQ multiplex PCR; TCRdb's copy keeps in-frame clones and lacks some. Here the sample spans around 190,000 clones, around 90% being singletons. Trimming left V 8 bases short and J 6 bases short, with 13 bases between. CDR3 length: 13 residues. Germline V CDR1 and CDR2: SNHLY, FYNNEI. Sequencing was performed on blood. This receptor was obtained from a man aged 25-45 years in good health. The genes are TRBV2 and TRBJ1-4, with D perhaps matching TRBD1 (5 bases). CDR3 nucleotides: TGTGCCAGCTTAGAGACAGAGGATGAAAAACTGTTTTTT. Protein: CASLETEDEKLFF.